This T cell receptor (beta chain) was sequenced in a study of blood T cell repertoires in COVID-19. Unmatched junction bases numbered 15, after V lost 2 bases and J lost 9 bases. The CDR3 runs to 16 residues. Germline values: CDR1 SEHNR, CDR2 FQNEAQ (reference sequence). Clones were read by immunoSEQ multiplex PCR, and TCRdb kept only the in-frame ones, dropping some. The sample carries about 300,000 clones, around 82% recorded once. The origin of this receptor is a woman aged 50 to 60 who had recovered from COVID-19. The gene calls are TRBV7-9 and TRBJ2-5, with 7 bases lining up with TRBD1. The sequenced material came from peripheral blood. CDR3 bases: TGTGCCAGCAGCTTAACAATGGTAGACAGGGCCGAGGCCCAGTACTTC. This gives the protein CASSLTMVDRAEAQYF.